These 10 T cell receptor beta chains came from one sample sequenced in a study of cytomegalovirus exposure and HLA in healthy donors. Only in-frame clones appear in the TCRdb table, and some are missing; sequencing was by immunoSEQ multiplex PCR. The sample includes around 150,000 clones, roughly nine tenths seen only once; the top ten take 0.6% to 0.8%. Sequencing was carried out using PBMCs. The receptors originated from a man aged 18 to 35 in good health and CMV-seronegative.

The CDR3 spells CSVEPPGQPYSNQPQHF. As DNA, the CDR3 is TGCAGCGTTGAGCCCCCGGGACAGCCCTATAGCAATCAGCCCCAGCATTTT. The rearrangement joins TRBV29-1 to TRBJ1-5; TRBD1 matches at 7 bases. V gave up 3 bases and J gave up 0 bases; unmatched junction bases: 11. The CDR3 is made up of 17 amino acids. Germline loops: CDR1 SQVTM, CDR2 ANQGSEA.

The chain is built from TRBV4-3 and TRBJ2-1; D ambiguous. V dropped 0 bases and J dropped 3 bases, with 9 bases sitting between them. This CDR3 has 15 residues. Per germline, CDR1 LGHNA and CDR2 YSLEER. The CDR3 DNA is TGCGCCAGCAGCCAAGATCGCGGCTACTACAATGAGCAGTTCTTC. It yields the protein CASSQDRGYYNEQFF.

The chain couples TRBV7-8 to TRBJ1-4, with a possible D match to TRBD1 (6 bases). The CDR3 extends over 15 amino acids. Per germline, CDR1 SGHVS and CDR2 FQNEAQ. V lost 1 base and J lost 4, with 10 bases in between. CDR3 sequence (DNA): TGTGCCAGCAGCTTAGGCGCCAGGGGTAATGAAAAACTGTTTTTT. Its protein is CASSLGARGNEKLFF. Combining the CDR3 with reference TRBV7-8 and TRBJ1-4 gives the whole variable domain GAGVSQSPRYKVAKRGQDVALRCDPISGHVSLFWYQQALGQGPEFLTYFQNEAQLDKSGLPSDRFFAERPEGSVSTLKIQRTQQEDSAVYLCASSLGARGNEKLFFGSGTQLSVL.

CDR3 nucleotides: TGTGCCAGCAGCGTAGTATACACCGGGGAGCTGTTTTTT. It yields the protein CASSVVYTGELFF. The V call is TRBV9, the J call TRBJ2-2, with D unresolved. There are 13 residues in the CDR3. Germline CDR1 SGDLS, CDR2 YYNGEE. With 0 bases removed from V and 3 bases from J, the gap between germline ends came to 3 bases.

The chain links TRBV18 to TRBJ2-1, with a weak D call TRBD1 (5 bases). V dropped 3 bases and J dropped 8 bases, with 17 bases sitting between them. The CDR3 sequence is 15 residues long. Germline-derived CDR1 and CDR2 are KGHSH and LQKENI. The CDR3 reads CASSPPGASNDEQFF. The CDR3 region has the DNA TGTGCCAGCTCACCTCCTGGGGCTAGTAACGATGAGCAGTTCTTC.

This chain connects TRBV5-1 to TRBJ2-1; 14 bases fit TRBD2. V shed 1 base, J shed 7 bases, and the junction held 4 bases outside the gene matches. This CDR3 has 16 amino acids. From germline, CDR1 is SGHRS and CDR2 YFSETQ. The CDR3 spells CASSLPTSGGANEQFF. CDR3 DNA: TGCGCCAGCAGCTTGCCGACTAGCGGGGGGGCAAATGAGCAGTTCTTC.

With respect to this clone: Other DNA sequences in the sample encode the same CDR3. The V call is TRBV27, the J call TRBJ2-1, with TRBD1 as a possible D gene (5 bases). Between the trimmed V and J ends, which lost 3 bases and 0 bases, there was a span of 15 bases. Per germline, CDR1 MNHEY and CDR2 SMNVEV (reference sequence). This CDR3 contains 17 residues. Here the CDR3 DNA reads TGTGCCAGCAGTTTGACCCCAGGGTTTAGCTCCTACAATGAGCAGTTCTTC. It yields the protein CASSLTPGFSSYNEQFF.

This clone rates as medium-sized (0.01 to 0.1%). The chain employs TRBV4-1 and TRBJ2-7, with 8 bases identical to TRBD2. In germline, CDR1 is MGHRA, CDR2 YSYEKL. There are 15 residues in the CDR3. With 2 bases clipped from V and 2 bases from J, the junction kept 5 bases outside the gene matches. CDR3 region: CASSQTSGHTYEQYF. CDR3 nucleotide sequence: TGCGCCAGCAGCCAAACTAGCGGACACACCTACGAGCAGTACTTC.

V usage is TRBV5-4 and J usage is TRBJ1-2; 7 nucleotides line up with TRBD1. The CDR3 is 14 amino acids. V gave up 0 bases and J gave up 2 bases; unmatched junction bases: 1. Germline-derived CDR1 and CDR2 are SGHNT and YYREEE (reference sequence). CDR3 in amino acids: CASSLADRNYGYTF. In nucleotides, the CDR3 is TGTGCCAGCAGCTTGGCGGACAGGAACTATGGCTACACCTTC.

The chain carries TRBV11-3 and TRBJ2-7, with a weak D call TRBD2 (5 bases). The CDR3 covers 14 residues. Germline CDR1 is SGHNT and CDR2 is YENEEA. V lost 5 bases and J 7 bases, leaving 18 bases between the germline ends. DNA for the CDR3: TGTGCCAGCAGCCTCGGGGTGACAAGAAGAGAGCAGTACTTC. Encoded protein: CASSLGVTRREQYF.